The present TCR beta chain was sequenced within a study of T cells in Graves' hyperthyroidism and ophthalmopathy. Study overall: Peripheral blood collection took place at initial diagnosis, before any treatment.

Patients having uncontrolled infection, another autoimmune disease, pregnancy or lactation were not included. Each 10 ml fresh peripheral blood draw supplied the PBMCs. Study observations and caveats: The model foresaw ophthalmopathy a median about 6.1 months prior to onset.

RNA transcripts yielded amplified TCR beta CDR3 regions. TCR CDR3 regions were first amplified by RT-PCR with HTBI primers. TCRdb re-called the multiplex PCR reads with MiXCR, one entry per CDR3 protein. The sample lists about 520,000 distinct CDR3 sequences, around 22% occurring once. There are many counts of this clonotype. Its antigen is as yet unknown. This receptor was taken from a woman aged 25-40 years with Graves' ophthalmopathy. Sequenced sample: blood.

The CDR3 DNA reads as TGTGCCATCCGGCCGGGACTAGTTAGCACCGGGGAGCTGTTTTTT. Its translation is CAIRPGLVSTGELFF. The V and J genes are TRBV10-3 and TRBJ2-2; 8 nucleotides align to TRBD2. The germline CDR1 and CDR2 sequences are ENHRY and SYGVKD. The CDR3 totals 15 residues. V lost 8 bases to trimming and J lost 4 bases; unmatched junction nucleotides: 9.